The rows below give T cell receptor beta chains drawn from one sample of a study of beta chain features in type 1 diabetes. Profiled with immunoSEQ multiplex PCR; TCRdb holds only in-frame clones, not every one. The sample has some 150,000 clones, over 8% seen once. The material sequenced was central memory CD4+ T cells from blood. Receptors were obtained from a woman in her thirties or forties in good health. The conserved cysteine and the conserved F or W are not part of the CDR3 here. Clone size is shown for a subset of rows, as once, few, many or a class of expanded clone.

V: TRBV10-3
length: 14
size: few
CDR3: AISASTGPGTGELF

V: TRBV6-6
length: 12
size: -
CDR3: ASRGQGLNTEAF

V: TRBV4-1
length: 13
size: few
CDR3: ASSQYRELAGELF

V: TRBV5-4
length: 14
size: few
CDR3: ASSLVASGGTGELF

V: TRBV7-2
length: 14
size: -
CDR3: ASSPAGNTNTGELF

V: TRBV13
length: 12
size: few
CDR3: ASSPGTARPSQY

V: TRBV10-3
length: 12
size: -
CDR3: AISSTGFNSPLH

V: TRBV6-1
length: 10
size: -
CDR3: ASEMGSTEAF

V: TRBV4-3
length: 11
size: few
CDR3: ASSQELPQPQH

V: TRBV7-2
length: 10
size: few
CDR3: ASAGAGNTIY

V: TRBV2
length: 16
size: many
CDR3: ASTRQGVPSFSGNTIY

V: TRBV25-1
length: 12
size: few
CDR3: ASSGQGLNYGYT

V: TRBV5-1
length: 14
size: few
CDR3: ASSLEIRLVSTEAF

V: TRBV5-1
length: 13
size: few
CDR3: ASSLGGGMNTEAF

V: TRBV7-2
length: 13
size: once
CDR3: ASSLGTSGSGGQF

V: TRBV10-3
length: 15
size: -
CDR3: AIRRYGTSGGADTQY

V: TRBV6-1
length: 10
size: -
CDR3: ASSPEPYEQY

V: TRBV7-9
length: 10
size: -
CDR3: ASSFGPDTQY

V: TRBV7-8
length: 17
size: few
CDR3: ASSRLAGPFKSSYNEQF

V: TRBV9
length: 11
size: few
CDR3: ASSPVQGHGYT